Listed below are T cell receptor beta chains from one sample, sequenced in a study of T cells after yellow fever vaccination. TCRdb analysed the 5' RACE reads with MiXCR anew, one entry per CDR3 protein. Among around 310,000 distinct CDR3 sequences listed, around 4% were seen once. The starting material was PBMCs, obtained on the day of the yellow fever booster vaccination. The receptors were gathered from a man aged 18 to 30 who received the YFV17D yellow fever vaccine. CDR3s include the opening cysteine and the closing phenylalanine or tryptophan. A D gene is named only where the DNA matches it firmly. Where a row states a size, it is once, few, many or the class of an expanded clone; other rows omit it.

v_gene	abundance	d_gene	j_gene	len	CDR3nt	CDR3aa
TRBV20-1	many	NA	TRBJ2-3	15	TGCAGTGCTAGAAGGGGGAGGGAGCGTCCAGATACGCAGTATTTT	CSARRGRERPDTQYF
TRBV6-5	NA	NA	TRBJ1-1	12	TGTGCCAGCGGCAAACAAGCCACTGAAGCTTTCTTT	CASGKQATEAFF
TRBV5-5	few	NA	TRBJ2-5	14	TGTGCCAGCAGCCGGACTGGGATGGGGGAGACCCAGTACTTC	CASSRTGMGETQYF
TRBV5-1	many	NA	TRBJ2-6	15	TGCGCCAGCAGCTTGGTGCTCTCTGGGGCCAACGTCCTGACTTTC	CASSLVLSGANVLTF
TRBV18	few	TRBD1	TRBJ1-5	14	TGTGCCAGCTCACCGAGGCAGGGGGATCAGCCCCAGCATTTT	CASSPRQGDQPQHF
TRBV12-3/TRBV12-4	many	NA	TRBJ2-6	16	TGTGCCAGCAGTTTAAGGGGGGCCCCTGGGGCCAACGTCCTGACTTTC	CASSLRGAPGANVLTF
TRBV6-5	many	NA	TRBJ2-3	15	TGTGCCAGCAGCAGATCCGACGGTAGCACAGATACGCAGTATTTT	CASSRSDGSTDTQYF
TRBV6-2/TRBV6-3	many	TRBD1	TRBJ1-5	15	TGTGCCAGCAGGTCTCCCGGGACAGGGCAATCAGCCCAGCATTTT	CASRSPGTGQSAQHF
TRBV19	NA	NA	TRBJ2-6	18	TGTGCCAGTACCCCTCGGGGCAGGGTGTACTCTGGGGCCATCGTCCTGACTTTC	CASTPRGRVYSGAIVLTF
TRBV5-1	many	NA	TRBJ2-1	15	TGCGCCAGCAGCTTAATAGCGGCCTCCTACAATGAGCAGTTCTTC	CASSLIAASYNEQFF
TRBV4-3	many	NA	TRBJ2-3	16	TGCGCCAGCAGCCAAGTAGCCGAGGGGCCAAACGCCGGTATGTATTTT	CASSQVAEGPNAGMYF
TRBV3-1	few	NA	TRBJ1-1	13	TGTGCCAGCAGCCAAGATCTCAGGGGTGAAGCTTTCTTT	CASSQDLRGEAFF
TRBV4-2	few	NA	TRBJ2-1	15	TGTGCCAGCAGCCAAGATGCGTCCGGGGTAAATGAGCAGTTCTTC	CASSQDASGVNEQFF
TRBV20-1	many	NA	TRBJ2-3	15	TGCAGTGCTAGAATTCGTAACTTCTACACAGATACGCAGTATTTT	CSARIRNFYTDTQYF
TRBV5-1	NA	NA	TRBJ2-7	13	TGCGCCAGCAGCTTGGAGGGCTCCTACGAGCAGTACTTC	CASSLEGSYEQYF
TRBV28	many	NA	TRBJ2-1	16	TGTGCCAGCAGACCCCCGGATGGGAGCTCCTACAATGAGCAGTTCTTC	CASRPPDGSSYNEQFF
TRBV28	many	TRBD1	TRBJ2-1	13	TGTGCCAGCAGGTCGGGACAGGGCAATGAGCAGTTCTTC	CASRSGQGNEQFF